The 11 T cell receptor beta chains below all came from one sample that was sequenced in a study of graft-versus-host responses after intestinal transplantation. These TCRs are of unknown antigen specificity. Sequencing was performed with immunoSEQ multiplex PCR; in TCRdb, only in-frame clones are kept and a portion is missing. Counted here are around 100,000 clones, 90% to 95% occurring once; the ten biggest clones make up 1% to 1.5%. Sequencing was performed on unstimulated CD8+ T cells sorted from spleen or lymph node cells, taken before intestinal transplant. The receptors originated from a human donor who received an intestinal transplant.

V usage is TRBV6-6 and J usage is TRBJ1-5, with 7 bases aligning to TRBD1. Trimming cost V 6 bases and J 4 bases; bases outside gene matches: 12. The germline CDR1 and CDR2 sequences are MNHNY and SVGAGI (reference sequence). CDR3 length: 16 amino acids. The CDR3 nucleotides read TGTGCCAGCAGCGGGACAGTGGGGGGGCCTAATCAGCCCCAGCATTTT. Encoded protein: CASSGTVGGPNQPQHF.

The gene calls are TRBV4-1 and TRBJ2-7; 8 bases match TRBD2. Germline loops: CDR1 MGHRA, CDR2 YSYEKL. The V gene end was trimmed by 4 bases and the J gene end by 4 bases; junction bases not matched to a gene: 9. The CDR3 has 15 residues. CDR3 bases: TGCGCCAGCAGCCCGGTTTCGGGGGGGACTTACGAGCAGTACTTC. It translates to CASSPVSGGTYEQYF.

As DNA, the CDR3 is TGTGCCAGCAGTTTATCCGGGAACGGCCAGCCCCAGCATTTT. It is translated as CASSLSGNGQPQHF. The chain recombines TRBV27 with TRBJ1-5; D is unclear. Looked up from germline, CDR1 is MNHEY and CDR2 is SMNVEV (reference sequence). This CDR3 spans 14 amino acids. Trimming took off 0 bases at V and 7 bases at J, with 10 bases between the two ends.

The chain employs TRBV27 and TRBJ2-7; 11 bases fit TRBD2. The V gene end was trimmed by 5 bases and the J gene end by 2 bases; junction bases not matched to a gene: 5. In germline, CDR1 is MNHEY, CDR2 SMNVEV (reference sequence). The CDR3 loop spans 15 amino acids. For the CDR3, the DNA is TGTGCCAGCAGTCCGCTAGCGGGGGGCACCTACGAGCAGTACTTC. As protein: CASSPLAGGTYEQYF.

The chain joins TRBV7-9 to TRBJ2-1; D might be TRBD2 (6 bases). CDR1 and CDR2 from the germline V gene are SEHNR and FQNEAQ (reference sequence). The CDR3 consists of 15 residues. V was cut by 3 bases and J by 9 bases, with 18 bases left in between. CDR3 DNA sequence: TGTGCCAGCAGCTTCCAAGGTAGCGGTAGCCGTGAGCAGTTCTTC. Encoded protein: CASSFQGSGSREQFF.

The chain carries TRBV7-8 and TRBJ2-3, with TRBD2 identical over 11 bases. Germline lookup yields CDR1 SGHVS and CDR2 FQNEAQ. The V segment lost 2 bases and the J segment 5 bases; nucleotides outside the gene matches: 6. The CDR3 sequence is 16 residues long. The CDR3 DNA reads as TGTGCCAGCAGCTTACCGGGACTAGCGGAAAAAGATACGCAGTATTTT. Translation gives CASSLPGLAEKDTQYF.

The V and J genes are TRBV13 and TRBJ1-1, with 8 positions matching TRBD1. In germline, CDR1 is PRHDT, CDR2 FYEKMQ (reference sequence). The CDR3 extends over 13 amino acids. The ends lost 5 bases at V and 4 bases at J; junction bases unmatched: 3. For the CDR3, the DNA is TGTGCCAGCAGCCCCAGGGGGCCCACTGAAGCTTTCTTT. Protein product: CASSPRGPTEAFF.

The rearrangement links TRBV4-1 to TRBJ2-7, with D possibly being TRBD2 (5 bases). Trimming pared 0 bases from V and 2 bases from J, leaving 8 bases between. The germline V gene has CDR1 MGHRA and CDR2 YSYEKL. This CDR3 comprises 14 residues. The DNA for the CDR3 is TGCGCCAGCAGCCAAGACCCACTAGCCTACGAGCAGTACTTC. Protein product: CASSQDPLAYEQYF.

This clone was found a few times. The V gene is TRBV7-9, the J gene TRBJ1-5, with a weak D call TRBD1 (5 bases). Between the trimmed V and J ends, which lost 4 bases and 6 bases, there was a span of 16 bases. Germline V gene sequence: CDR1 SEHNR, CDR2 FQNEAQ (reference sequence). The CDR3 covers 15 residues. The CDR3: CASSSTDSEGQPQHF. CDR3 bases: TGTGCCAGCAGCTCGACAGACAGCGAAGGTCAGCCCCAGCATTTT.

This chain joins TRBV4-1 and TRBJ2-5, with 7 bases fitting TRBD1. The CDR3 totals 16 residues. J was trimmed by 5 bases and V by 3 bases; bases with no gene match: 12. Looked up from germline, CDR1 is MGHRA and CDR2 is YSYEKL. The CDR3 loop reads CASSQPLGTGEETQYF. In nucleotides, the CDR3 is TGCGCCAGCAGCCAGCCCTTGGGTACAGGGGAGGAGACCCAGTACTTC.

This chain uses TRBV4-1 with TRBJ1-2; 9 nucleotides agree with TRBD1. With V trimmed by 4 bases and J by 7 bases, 10 bases remained unmatched. The CDR3 runs 15 residues. Germline lookup yields CDR1 MGHRA and CDR2 YSYEKL. CDR3 nucleotides: TGCGCCAGCAGCCTAACTTCGGGACAGGGAAGTGGCTACACCTTC. It encodes CASSLTSGQGSGYTF.